This T cell receptor beta chain was sequenced in a study of shared clonotypes between healthy human individuals. Findings and caveats of the study: The generation probabilities recorded for non-shared clonotypes fell below those of clonotypes shared by all four donors. The rarefaction results pointed to incomplete sorted-subset sequencing despite large depth.

Selected positively for CCR7 and CD45RO-negative, naive CD8 cells excluded terminally differentiated effector memory CD45RA+ cells. As concerns this clone: The antigen is not known.

Measured with immunoSEQ multiplex PCR; TCRdb has only the in-frame clones, and not every one. Among roughly 2,000,000 clones listed, about 95% were seen once. The TCR sequence derives from a man younger than 35 in good health. What was sequenced was naive CD8+ T cells sorted from blood.

The CDR3 is CASQGPSYEQYF. The CDR3 region has the DNA TGTGCCAGCCAGGGACCCTCCTACGAGCAGTACTTC. The rearrangement links TRBV28 to TRBJ2-7; D may be TRBD1 or TRBD2 (5 bases each). V shed 8 bases and J shed 0 bases, with 8 bases lying between them. CDR1 and CDR2 (germline): MDHEN, SYDVKM. The CDR3 contains 12 residues.